The 15 T cell receptor beta chains given below trace back to one sample, sequenced in a study of cytomegalovirus exposure and HLA in healthy donors. Use of 60 Vbeta and 13 Jbeta primers characterized the PCR. The protocol was immunoSEQ multiplex PCR, while the TCRdb copy is restricted to in-frame clones and leaves out a portion. Of around 90,000 clones in the sample, 85% were seen once. Sequenced: PBMCs. The receptors stem from a man between 35 and 55 years old in good health and CMV-seropositive.

The CDR3 here is CASSYTGDQQFF. The CDR3 DNA reads TGTGCCAGCAGCTACACAGGGGATCAGCAGTTCTTC. The chain links TRBV11-3 to TRBJ2-1; TRBD1 aligns across 7 bases. The germline gives CDR1 SGHNT, CDR2 YENEEA. Trimming took 4 bases from V and 11 from J; bases not matched to a gene: 5. This CDR3 is 12 amino acids long. Full variable domain (remainder filled in from reference TRBV11-3 and TRBJ2-1): EAGVVQSPRYKIIEKKQPVAFWCNPISGHNTLYWYLQNLGQGPELLIRYENEEAVDDSQLPKDRFSAERLKGVDSTLKIQPAELGDSAVYLCASSYTGDQQFFGPGTRLTVL.

The V and J genes are TRBV28 and TRBJ2-3; D call uncertain. Germline V CDR1 and CDR2: MDHEN, SYDVKM. V was clipped by 8 bases and J by 6 bases, with 9 bases between them. The CDR3 has 11 amino acids. The CDR3 here is CASGTGDTQYF. For the CDR3, the DNA is TGTGCCAGCGGCACCGGGGATACGCAGTATTTT.

This clone appeared a single time. J is TRBJ2-3 and V is TRBV6-6, with D possibly matching TRBD1 (5 bases). The CDR3 has 13 amino acids. Germline V lookup: CDR1 MNHNY, CDR2 SVGAGI (reference sequence). Trimming cost V 6 bases and J 3 bases, with 10 bases left between them. In nucleotides, the CDR3 is TGTGCCAGCAGGGGGCTAGGAACAGATACGCAGTATTTT. Protein sequence: CASRGLGTDTQYF.

J is TRBJ1-1 and V is TRBV19, with D maybe TRBD1 (5 bases). The CDR3 totals 15 residues. Trimming pared 5 bases from V and 5 bases from J, leaving 18 bases between. Germline V gene sequence: CDR1 LNHDA, CDR2 SQIVND (reference sequence). The CDR3 DNA follows: TGTGCCAGTAGTGCCTCCTGGGGGGGGTGGACTGAAGCTTTCTTT. It is translated as CASSASWGGWTEAFF.

V usage is TRBV30 and J usage is TRBJ1-1; D remains unclear. The CDR3 consists of 12 residues. The V end was cut by 8 bases, the J end by 3 bases, with 13 bases between. CDR1 GTSNPN and CDR2 SVGIG come from the germline V gene (reference sequence). The CDR3 nucleotides read TGTGCCCTCAAACCTAGCCACACTGAAGCTTTCTTT. Its translation is CALKPSHTEAFF.

This clone was detected once. The chain carries TRBV5-1 and TRBJ2-7; 7 bases are shared with TRBD2. V lost 10 bases, J lost 7 bases, and 17 bases stayed unmatched. The germline V gene encodes CDR1 SGHRS and CDR2 YFSETQ. The CDR3 sequence is 14 residues long. CDR3 sequence: CASSRGEGRCEQYF. CDR3 nucleotides: TGCGCCTCTAGCCGGGGGGAGGGCCGGTGTGAGCAGTACTTC.

V and J are TRBV4-1 and TRBJ2-3, with 11 bases aligning to TRBD2. The length of the CDR3 is 14 residues. With 2 bases clipped from V and 5 bases from J, the junction kept 0 bases outside the gene matches. The V gene's germline CDR1 is MGHRA and CDR2 YSYEKL. The CDR3 spells CASSQLAGGDTQYF. CDR3 DNA sequence: TGCGCCAGCAGCCAACTAGCGGGAGGAGATACGCAGTATTTT.

This chain connects TRBV19 to TRBJ1-4, with D unclear. The CDR3 contains 14 residues. Trimming shortened V by 3 bases and J by 6 bases, and 11 bases separated the two germline ends. CDR1 and CDR2 from the germline V gene are LNHDA and SQIVND (reference sequence). The CDR3 loop is CASSITVLHEKLFF. DNA for the CDR3: TGTGCCAGTAGTATTACAGTACTCCATGAAAAACTGTTTTTT.

The chain has TRBV2 and TRBJ2-3, with TRBD1 identical over 8 bases. The CDR3 contains 14 residues. Germline CDR1 SNHLY, CDR2 FYNNEI. The J segment lost 3 bases and the V segment lost 1 base, leaving 0 bases of the junction unmatched. CDR3 amino acids: CASSEDRGTDTQYF. Here the CDR3 DNA reads TGTGCCAGCAGTGAAGACAGGGGGACAGATACGCAGTATTTT. The variable domain in full, completed from reference TRBV2 and TRBJ2-3, reads EPEVTQTPSHQVTQMGQEVILRCVPISNHLYFYWYRQILGQKVEFLVSFYNNEISEKSEIFDDQFSVERPDGSNFTLKIRSTKLEDSAMYFCASSEDRGTDTQYFGPGTRLTVL.

The table lists this clone with a count of one. This chain joins TRBV6-5 and TRBJ2-7, with 9 bases that match TRBD2. This CDR3 is built from 15 residues. Germline V gene sequence: CDR1 MNHEY, CDR2 SVGAGI. Trimming took 2 bases from V and 3 from J; bases not matched to a gene: 5. In nucleotides, the CDR3 is TGTGCCAGCAGTTACCAGAGCGGGGGGCGCTACGAGCAGTACTTC. Encoded protein: CASSYQSGGRYEQYF.

The CDR3 sequence: CASSEAKQGGFGRASQTQYF. CDR3 nucleotides: TGTGCCAGCAGTGAAGCGAAACAGGGCGGTTTCGGGAGGGCCTCTCAGACCCAGTACTTC. This chain joins TRBV6-1 and TRBJ2-5; 8 bases align to TRBD2. With 0 bases clipped from V and 6 bases from J, the junction kept 21 bases outside the gene matches. The V gene's germline CDR1 is MNHNS and CDR2 SASEGT. This CDR3 has 20 residues.

The genes are TRBV4-2 and TRBJ1-2, with a weak D call TRBD1 (6 bases). The CDR3 is 15 residues long. Trimming left V 1 base short and J 2 bases short, with 11 bases between. Germline assignment: CDR1 LGHNA and CDR2 YNFKEQ. CDR3 in amino acids: CASSQAPGVNYGYTF. DNA for the CDR3: TGTGCCAGCAGCCAAGCTCCAGGGGTAAACTATGGCTACACCTTC.

This clone was picked up one time. The V and J genes are TRBV29-1 and TRBJ2-7; the match to TRBD1 covers 10 bases. Germline lookup yields CDR1 SQVTM and CDR2 ANQGSEA. V was pared by 3 bases and J by 4 bases, with 9 bases of the junction left unmatched. The length of the CDR3 is 15 residues. The CDR3 sequence: CSVDFMTGGHYEQYF. The CDR3 DNA reads TGCAGCGTTGACTTTATGACAGGGGGCCATTACGAGCAGTACTTC.

This clone has only a few counts. The chain couples TRBV4-1 to TRBJ1-1; D is perhaps TRBD1 (5 bases). The CDR3 runs to 13 residues. V gave up 5 bases and J gave up 1 base, with 8 bases separating them. Looked up from germline, CDR1 is MGHRA and CDR2 is YSYEKL. The CDR3 DNA reads as TGCGCCAGCAGCTTCGACAGGAACACTGAAGCTTTCTTT. Translation: CASSFDRNTEAFF.

This clone was recorded once. The J gene is TRBJ2-1, the V gene TRBV5-1; 11 bases line up with TRBD2. The V gene end was trimmed by 4 bases and the J gene end by 8 bases; junction bases not matched to a gene: 8. Germline V gene lookup returns CDR1 SGHRS and CDR2 YFSETQ. CDR3 length: 15 amino acids. The CDR3 DNA sequence: TGCGCCAGCAGCCCTGTAGCGGGAGGGCTGTATGAGCAGTTCTTC. This translates into CASSPVAGGLYEQFF.